This TCR beta chain was sequenced during a study of blood T cell repertoires in COVID-19. Study summary: T cells, B-cell-depleted T cells, or PBMCs supplied cDNA or gDNA.

Assay: immunoSEQ multiplex PCR; the TCRdb copy retains only in-frame clones and omits some. The sample consists of roughly 120,000 clones, more than 75% of them appearing once. Germline CDR1 is SNHLY and CDR2 is FYNNEI. The CDR3 runs to 16 residues. V dropped 3 bases and J dropped 4 bases, with 18 bases sitting between them. The TCR comes from a man between 35 and 55 years old with acute or convalescent COVID-19. The sequenced sample was peripheral blood. The V and J genes are TRBV2 and TRBJ1-1, with D perhaps matching TRBD1 (6 bases). The CDR3 nucleotides read TGTGCCAGCAGTGACCCCAATTTTGCGGGGGCCACTGAAGCTTTCTTT. Residues: CASSDPNFAGATEAFF.